The 8 T cell receptor beta chains presented below share a single source sample, sequenced in a study of blood T cell repertoires in COVID-19. Clones were sequenced by immunoSEQ multiplex PCR, and TCRdb holds only the in-frame ones, with some missing. The table lists 150,000 or so clones, roughly 93% of them singletons. The sample taken for sequencing was peripheral blood. The receptors stem from a woman aged 60-75 years with COVID-19, enrolled during active disease.

The chain joins TRBV5-4 to TRBJ1-6; D possibly corresponds to TRBD1 (6 bases). CDR1 is SGHNT and CDR2 is YYREEE in the germline V gene (reference sequence). The CDR3 runs to 15 residues. Trimming took off 4 bases at V and 3 bases at J, with 11 bases between the two ends. The CDR3 coding sequence is TGTGCCAGCAGCCTACAGGGAATCTATAATTCACCCCTCCACTTT. Translation gives CASSLQGIYNSPLHF.

The V and J genes are TRBV5-4 and TRBJ1-6, with TRBD1 as a possible D gene (6 bases). The CDR3 has 16 residues. With 2 bases removed from V and 7 bases from J, the gap between germline ends came to 16 bases. Germline V gene sequence: CDR1 SGHNT, CDR2 YYREEE (reference sequence). The CDR3 loop is CASSFDLQGANSPLHF. The CDR3 DNA reads TGTGCCAGCAGCTTCGATTTACAGGGTGCAAATTCACCCCTCCACTTT.

The chain joins TRBV9 to TRBJ1-5, with TRBD1 matching over 12 bases. V lost 4 bases to trimming and J lost 7 bases; unmatched junction nucleotides: 6. This CDR3 is built from 15 residues. Germline loops: CDR1 SGDLS, CDR2 YYNGEE. CDR3 sequence reads: CASSPGTGGGQPQHF. In DNA form, the CDR3 reads TGTGCCAGCAGCCCTGGGACAGGGGGCGGGCAGCCCCAGCATTTT.

This chain uses TRBV7-8 with TRBJ2-7, with D tentatively TRBD1 (5 bases). Germline CDR1 reads SGHVS; CDR2 reads FQNEAQ. V was clipped by 1 base and J by 6 bases, with 13 bases between them. The CDR3 runs to 14 residues. In nucleotides, the CDR3 is TGTGCCAGCAGCTTAGACGTCAGGGCGACCGAGCAGTACTTC. This gives the protein CASSLDVRATEQYF.

V and J are TRBV6-4 and TRBJ2-3; 11 bases agree with TRBD2. The germline V gene encodes CDR1 MRHNA and CDR2 SNTAGT. CDR3 length equals 15 residues. Trimming took 6 bases from V and 0 from J; bases not matched to a gene: 2. The DNA of the CDR3 is TGTGCCAGCAGGCGACTAGCGGGGAGCACAGATACGCAGTATTTT. This encodes CASRRLAGSTDTQYF.

This clone turned up a few times. The chain links TRBV4-3 to TRBJ1-3, with D hard to call. Germline V gene sequence: CDR1 LGHNA, CDR2 YSLEER. CDR3 size: 15 residues. Trimming pared 0 bases from V and 6 bases from J, leaving 12 bases between. DNA of the CDR3: TGCGCCAGCAGCCAAGAACTGACAAGCCAAAACACCATATATTTT. It encodes CASSQELTSQNTIYF.

The CDR3 loop is CATNRGTSGNTIYF. DNA of the CDR3: TGTGCCACTAATAGGGGGACCTCTGGAAACACCATATATTTT. V and J are TRBV10-3 and TRBJ1-3; a weak D match, TRBD1 (6 bases). Germline V CDR1 and CDR2: ENHRY, SYGVKD. The V end lost 10 bases, the J end lost 0 bases, and 13 bases lay between the germline ends. CDR3 length: 14 residues.

This clone appeared a single time. The chain recombines TRBV7-3 with TRBJ2-1; D is possibly TRBD2 (5 bases). V lost 5 bases and J lost 8, with 13 bases in between. The V gene's germline CDR1 is SGHTA and CDR2 FQGTGA. The CDR3 contains 13 residues. The CDR3 loop is CASSPSHSDEQFF. The CDR3 DNA follows: TGTGCCAGCAGCCCTAGCCACTCCGATGAGCAGTTCTTC. The full variable domain, rest sourced from reference TRBV7-3 and TRBJ2-1, is GAGVSQTPSNKVTEKGKYVELRCDPISGHTALYWYRQSLGQGPEFLIYFQGTGAADDSGLPNDRFFAVRPEGSVSTLKIQRTERGDSAVYLCASSPSHSDEQFFGPGTRLTVL.